These 24 T cell receptor beta chains share one sample of origin, sequenced in a study of shared clonotypes between healthy human individuals. Measured with immunoSEQ multiplex PCR; TCRdb has only the in-frame clones, and not every one. This sample has hundreds of thousands of clones, with around four fifths found just once. Input material: memory CD4+ T cells sorted from blood. Subset specified: CD45RA-negative fraction. The receptors stem from a woman under 40 in good health.

This chain connects TRBV19 to TRBJ2-1, with D possibly TRBD2 on 5 matching bases. From germline, CDR1 is LNHDA and CDR2 SQIVND (reference sequence). The CDR3 is 12 residues long. Between the trimmed V and J ends, which lost 5 bases and 10 bases, there was a span of 12 bases. The CDR3 sequence is CASSAGVGEQFF. CDR3 DNA sequence: TGTGCCAGTAGTGCCGGGGTGGGGGAGCAGTTCTTC.

This clone was counted only a few times. The chain recombines TRBV20-1 with TRBJ1-2; no firm D call. With 7 bases removed from V and 7 bases from J, the gap between germline ends came to 13 bases. This CDR3 is built from 11 residues. Germline CDR1 and CDR2: DFQATT and SNEGSKA (reference sequence). Here the CDR3 reads CSGIARRGYTF. Here the CDR3 DNA reads TGCAGTGGAATTGCCCGGCGTGGCTACACCTTC.

The chain combines TRBV28 with TRBJ2-4; D is possibly TRBD1 (5 bases). Trimming removed 3 bases at V and 0 bases at J, with 12 bases between. CDR1 is MDHEN, CDR2 SYDVKM, per germline. The CDR3 consists of 16 residues. The CDR3 protein is CASSLGLGLAKNIQYF. DNA of the CDR3: TGTGCCAGCAGTTTGGGGTTGGGGCTAGCCAAAAACATTCAGTACTTC.

The chain recombines TRBV25-1 with TRBJ2-1; D could derive from TRBD1 or TRBD2 (5 bases each). The CDR3 has 16 residues. Trimming pared 3 bases from V and 11 bases from J, leaving 23 bases between. Germline V gives CDR1 MGHDK, CDR2 SYGVNS. The CDR3: CASSDPRDPAFSKQFF. The CDR3 nucleotides are TGTGCCAGCAGTGACCCCCGGGACCCCGCGTTCTCGAAGCAGTTCTTC.

V and J are TRBV7-9 and TRBJ2-7; D may be TRBD1 (5 bases). V lost 5 bases to trimming and J lost 0 bases, with 17 bases between them. There are 16 residues in the CDR3. Per germline, CDR1 SEHNR and CDR2 FQNEAQ (reference sequence). The CDR3 DNA reads as TGTGCCAGCAGCCCTCAGGGTATGGGGTCCTCCTACGAGCAGTACTTC. It specifies CASSPQGMGSSYEQYF.

This chain links TRBV7-8 with TRBJ2-3, with a possible D match to TRBD2 (6 bases). The CDR3 consists of 17 residues. The germline gives CDR1 SGHVS, CDR2 FQNEAQ. V lost 0 bases and J 0 bases, leaving 13 bases between the germline ends. DNA for the CDR3: TGTGCCAGCAGCTTAGCCGACCCGGGAGTCAGCACAGATACGCAGTATTTT. Its protein is CASSLADPGVSTDTQYF.

This rearrangement joins TRBV28 to TRBJ2-7; TRBD1 agrees at 7 bases. Per the germline V gene, CDR1 is MDHEN and CDR2 is SYDVKM. Germline trimming cut 1 base from V and 3 bases from J; bases unmatched to any gene: 9. This CDR3 comprises 16 residues. Here the CDR3 DNA reads TGTGCCAGCAGTTTATCGACAGGGAAGGGAATCTACGAGCAGTACTTC. It codes for CASSLSTGKGIYEQYF. Full variable domain (rest looked up from reference TRBV28 and TRBJ2-7): DVKVTQSSRYLVKRTGEKVFLECVQDMDHENMFWYRQDPGLGLRLIYFSYDVKMKEKGDIPEGYSVSREKKERFSLILESASTNQTSMYLCASSLSTGKGIYEQYFGPGTRLTVT.

The J gene is TRBJ1-1, the V gene TRBV5-1, with TRBD1 matching over 7 bases. J gave up 1 base and V 1 base, and 4 bases lay outside the gene matches. The CDR3 is 15 residues long. Germline V CDR1 and CDR2: SGHRS, YFSETQ. The CDR3 protein is CASSLTTGKNTEAFF. The CDR3 DNA follows: TGCGCCAGCAGCTTGACGACAGGGAAGAACACTGAAGCTTTCTTT.

The count of this clone is one. The chain joins TRBV5-1 to TRBJ2-5; possible D gene TRBD1, 5 bases. V was trimmed by 2 bases and J by 4 bases, leaving 12 bases between them. This CDR3 region has 14 residues. CDR1 and CDR2 (germline): SGHRS, YFSETQ. In DNA, the CDR3 is TGCGCCAGCAGCTTTTCCATGCAGGGAGAGACCCAGTACTTC. Its translation: CASSFSMQGETQYF.

The J gene is TRBJ2-5, the V gene TRBV6-1; D uncertain. This CDR3 has 11 residues. Germline lookup yields CDR1 MNHNS and CDR2 SASEGT. V was clipped by 6 bases and J by 5 bases, with 7 bases between them. The CDR3 here is CASRPQETQYF. The CDR3 nucleotides are TGTGCCAGCAGGCCCCAGGAGACCCAGTACTTC.

This clone was seen only a few times. The gene calls are TRBV25-1 and TRBJ1-5, with TRBD1 matching over 9 bases. This CDR3 spans 16 amino acids. CDR1 and CDR2 (germline): MGHDK, SYGVNS. The V segment lost 5 bases and the J segment 0 bases; nucleotides outside the gene matches: 5. CDR3 sequence: CASSPGQGDSNQPQHF. The CDR3 nucleotides read TGTGCCAGCAGTCCGGGACAGGGTGATAGCAATCAGCCCCAGCATTTT.

This chain connects TRBV7-9 to TRBJ1-2; D is perhaps TRBD1 (5 bases). Germline V CDR1 and CDR2: SEHNR, FQNEAQ (reference sequence). This CDR3 has 12 amino acids. Trimming left V 11 bases short and J 5 bases short, with 15 bases between. Written as DNA, the CDR3 is TGTGCCCTCAGGGTTGAAAAGTATGGCTACACCTTC. This sequence encodes CALRVEKYGYTF.

V is TRBV11-2 and J is TRBJ2-5; D perhaps matches TRBD1 (5 bases). Germline-derived CDR1 and CDR2 are SGHAT and FQNNGV. Trimming shortened V by 3 bases and J by 4 bases, and 9 bases separated the two germline ends. This CDR3 is built from 13 residues. CDR3 DNA sequence: TGTGCCAGCAGCTTTGGACAAACAGAGACCCAGTACTTC. This gives the protein CASSFGQTETQYF.

V is TRBV27 and J is TRBJ1-5; D is possibly TRBD1 (5 bases). V lost 5 bases to trimming and J lost 7 bases, with 12 bases between them. This CDR3 is built from 13 residues. Germline V CDR1 and CDR2: MNHEY, SMNVEV (reference sequence). The CDR3 region has the DNA TGTGCCAGCAGTCGCACCGACAGACAGCCCCAGCATTTT. This sequence encodes CASSRTDRQPQHF.

J is TRBJ2-7 and V is TRBV10-3; 8 bases agree with TRBD1. The CDR3 consists of 17 residues. CDR1 and CDR2 from the germline V gene are ENHRY and SYGVKD. Unmatched junction bases numbered 10, after V lost 3 bases and J lost 0 bases. CDR3 sequence: CAISDTTGTGDSYEQYF. The DNA for the CDR3 is TGTGCCATCAGTGATACAACCGGGACAGGAGACTCCTACGAGCAGTACTTC.

The chain uses TRBV11-2 and TRBJ1-3; possibly TRBD1 for D (5 bases). CDR1 SGHAT and CDR2 FQNNGV come from the germline V gene. The CDR3 has 14 residues. Trimming took 5 bases from V and 3 from J, leaving 11 bases between them. The chain's CDR3 is CASSQGRFGNTIYF. CDR3 sequence (DNA): TGTGCCAGCAGCCAGGGACGGTTTGGAAACACCATATATTTT.

The chain combines TRBV9 with TRBJ1-2, with 9 bases aligning to TRBD1. Germline CDR1 reads SGDLS; CDR2 reads YYNGEE. The length of the CDR3 is 15 residues. The ends lost 0 bases at V and 4 bases at J; junction bases unmatched: 4. The CDR3 sequence is CASSVVADRGYGYTF. In DNA form, the CDR3 reads TGTGCCAGCAGCGTAGTGGCGGACAGGGGCTATGGCTACACCTTC.

CDR3 residues: CASSWGGAAGAVGYEQYF. The CDR3 DNA sequence: TGTGCCAGCAGCTGGGGCGGGGCAGCCGGGGCCGTGGGCTACGAGCAGTACTTC. The genes are TRBV7-4 and TRBJ2-7; D possibly corresponds to TRBD2 (6 bases). V lost 4 bases, J lost 3 bases, and 25 bases lay in between. Germline values: CDR1 SGHVT, CDR2 SQSDAQ. The CDR3 loop spans 18 amino acids. Variable domain in full (rest from reference TRBV7-4 and TRBJ2-7): GAGVSQSPRYKVAKRGRDVALRCDSISGHVTLYWYRQTLGQGSEVLTYSQSDAQRDKSGRPSGRFSAERPERSVSTLKIQRTEQGDSAVYLCASSWGGAAGAVGYEQYFGPGTRLTVT.

This chain connects TRBV2 to TRBJ2-3, with D perhaps TRBD2 (5 bases). V was clipped by 3 bases and J by 0 bases, with 10 bases between them. Germline V lookup: CDR1 SNHLY, CDR2 FYNNEI. This CDR3 is built from 15 residues. CDR3 sequence: CASSELRASTDTQYF. The CDR3 nucleotides read TGTGCCAGCAGTGAGTTGAGGGCTAGCACAGATACGCAGTATTTT.

The chain carries TRBV7-2 and TRBJ2-1; 9 positions agree with TRBD2. Trimming took 6 bases from V and 5 from J; bases not matched to a gene: 11. The CDR3 is 16 amino acids. CDR1 SGHTA and CDR2 FQGNSA come from the germline V gene. CDR3 loop: CASSLGLVAGDNEQFF. DNA for the CDR3: TGTGCCAGCAGTTTGGGCTTGGTAGCGGGAGACAATGAGCAGTTCTTC.

The genes are TRBV6-1 and TRBJ1-5; D is uncertain. Trimming pared 2 bases from V and 0 bases from J, leaving 11 bases between. CDR1 is MNHNS, CDR2 SASEGT, per germline. CDR3 length: 16 amino acids. The CDR3 DNA sequence: TGTGCCAGCAGTGAACAGAGTTATTATAGCAATCAGCCCCAGCATTTT. Translating it yields CASSEQSYYSNQPQHF.

V gene TRBV19 combines with J gene TRBJ2-2; D might be TRBD1 (5 bases). The V gene lost 3 bases and the J gene lost 2 bases, with 16 bases spanning the gap. The germline gives CDR1 LNHDA, CDR2 SQIVND (reference sequence). The CDR3 has 17 residues. The CDR3 region is CASSIGGNRLNTGELFF. The CDR3 DNA sequence: TGTGCCAGTAGTATTGGCGGAAACAGGCTAAACACCGGGGAGCTGTTTTTT.

As concerns this clone: Relative to the germline gene, one junction end is altered; a read error may explain this. The chain is built from TRBV6-1 and TRBJ1-2, with a tentative D call TRBD1 (5 bases). The CDR3 consists of 8 residues. The germline V gene has CDR1 MNHNS and CDR2 SASEGT. In nucleotides, the CDR3 is TGTGCCAGCAGTGCCAGGGTCTTC. It encodes CASSARVF.

The V call is TRBV28, the J call TRBJ1-2, with D possibly being TRBD1 (6 bases). The CDR3 is 15 residues long. V lost 4 bases and J 6 bases, leaving 18 bases between the germline ends. The germline V gene encodes CDR1 MDHEN and CDR2 SYDVKM. CDR3 region: CASSSSGVDSNGYTF. The CDR3 DNA sequence: TGTGCCAGCAGTTCTTCAGGGGTGGATTCGAATGGCTACACCTTC.